This TCR beta chain appears in the sequencing data of a study of blood T cell repertoires in COVID-19. Trimming removed 4 bases at V and 4 bases at J, with 13 bases between. The CDR3 contains 14 residues. In germline, CDR1 is LNHNV, CDR2 YYDKDF (reference sequence). The data were produced by immunoSEQ multiplex PCR, yet TCRdb's version contains in-frame clones alone and is incomplete. The data contain under 450,000 clones, roughly four fifths of them singletons. Sequencing used PBMCs or T cells enriched from blood (not recorded which). This chain uses TRBV15 with TRBJ2-5; possibly TRBD2 for D (5 bases). The receptor was derived from a woman in her forties or fifties who had recovered from COVID-19. This CDR3 reads CATSIRGGRETQYF. The CDR3 DNA follows: TGTGCCACCAGCATAAGAGGCGGGCGAGAGACCCAGTACTTC. Supplemented by reference TRBV15 and TRBJ2-5, the full variable domain reads DAMVIQNPRYQVTQFGKPVTLSCSQTLNHNVMYWYQQKSSQAPKLLFHYYDKDFNNEADTPDNFQSRRPNTSFCFLDIRSPGLGDTAMYLCATSIRGGRETQYFGPGTRLLVL.